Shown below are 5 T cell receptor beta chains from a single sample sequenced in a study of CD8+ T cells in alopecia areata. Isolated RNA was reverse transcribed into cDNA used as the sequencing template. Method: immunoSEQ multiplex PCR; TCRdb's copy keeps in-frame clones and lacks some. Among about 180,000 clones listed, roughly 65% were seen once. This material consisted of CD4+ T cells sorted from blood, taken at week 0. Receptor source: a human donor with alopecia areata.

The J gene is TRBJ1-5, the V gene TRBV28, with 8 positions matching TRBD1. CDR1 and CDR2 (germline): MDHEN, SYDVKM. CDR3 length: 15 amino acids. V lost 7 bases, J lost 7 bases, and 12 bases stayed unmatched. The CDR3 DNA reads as TGTGCCAGCAACGCTCGGACAGGGTCAGTACAGCCCCAGCATTTT. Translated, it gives CASNARTGSVQPQHF.

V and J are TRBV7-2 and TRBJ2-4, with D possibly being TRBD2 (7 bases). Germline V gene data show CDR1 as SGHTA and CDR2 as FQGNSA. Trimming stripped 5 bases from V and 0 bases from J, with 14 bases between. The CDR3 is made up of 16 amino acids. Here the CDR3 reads CASSPEGGLAKNIQYF. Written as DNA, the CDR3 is TGTGCCAGCAGCCCAGAGGGGGGGCTAGCCAAAAACATTCAGTACTTC.

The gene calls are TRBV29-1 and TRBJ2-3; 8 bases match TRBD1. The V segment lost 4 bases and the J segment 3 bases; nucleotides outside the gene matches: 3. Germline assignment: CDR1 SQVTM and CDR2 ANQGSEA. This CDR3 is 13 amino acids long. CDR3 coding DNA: TGCAGCGTTGCACAGGGGGAGACAGATACGCAGTATTTT. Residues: CSVAQGETDTQYF.

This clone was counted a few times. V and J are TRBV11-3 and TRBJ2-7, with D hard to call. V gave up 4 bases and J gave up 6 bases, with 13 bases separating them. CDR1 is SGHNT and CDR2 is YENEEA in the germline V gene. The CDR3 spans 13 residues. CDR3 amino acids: CASSSHHPGEQYF. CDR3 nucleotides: TGTGCCAGCAGCTCACATCATCCGGGCGAGCAGTACTTC.

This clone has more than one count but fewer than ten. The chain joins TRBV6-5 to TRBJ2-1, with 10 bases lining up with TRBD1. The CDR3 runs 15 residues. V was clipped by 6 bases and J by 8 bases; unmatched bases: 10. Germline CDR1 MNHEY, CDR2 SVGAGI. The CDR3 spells CASSSSGTGVYEQFF. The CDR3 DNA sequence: TGTGCCAGCAGCTCTTCCGGGACAGGGGTTTATGAGCAGTTCTTC.